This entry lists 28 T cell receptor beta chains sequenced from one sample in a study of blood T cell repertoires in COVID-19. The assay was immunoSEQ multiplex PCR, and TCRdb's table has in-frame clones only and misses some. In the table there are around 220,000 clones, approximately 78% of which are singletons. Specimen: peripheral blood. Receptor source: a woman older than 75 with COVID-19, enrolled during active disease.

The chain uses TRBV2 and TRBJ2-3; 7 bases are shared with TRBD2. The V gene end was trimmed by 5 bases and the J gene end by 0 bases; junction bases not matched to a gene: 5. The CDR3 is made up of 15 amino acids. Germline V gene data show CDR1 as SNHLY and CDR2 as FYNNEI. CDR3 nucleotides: TGTGCCAGCAGTCCTAATAGCGGGAGCACAGATACGCAGTATTTT. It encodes CASSPNSGSTDTQYF.

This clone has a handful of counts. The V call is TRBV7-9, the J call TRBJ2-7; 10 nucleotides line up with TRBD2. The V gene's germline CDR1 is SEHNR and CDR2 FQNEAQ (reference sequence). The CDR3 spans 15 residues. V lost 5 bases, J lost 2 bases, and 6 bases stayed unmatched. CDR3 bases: TGTGCCAGCAGCCCCGGACTAGCGGCTGCCTACGAGCAGTACTTC. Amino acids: CASSPGLAAAYEQYF.

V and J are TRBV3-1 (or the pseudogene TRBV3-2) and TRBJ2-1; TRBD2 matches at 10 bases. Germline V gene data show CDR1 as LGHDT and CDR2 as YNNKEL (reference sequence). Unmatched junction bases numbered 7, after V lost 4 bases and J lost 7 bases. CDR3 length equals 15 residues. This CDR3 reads CASSLPSGRLNEQFF. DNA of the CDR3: TGTGCCAGCAGCCTTCCTAGCGGGAGATTGAATGAGCAGTTCTTC.

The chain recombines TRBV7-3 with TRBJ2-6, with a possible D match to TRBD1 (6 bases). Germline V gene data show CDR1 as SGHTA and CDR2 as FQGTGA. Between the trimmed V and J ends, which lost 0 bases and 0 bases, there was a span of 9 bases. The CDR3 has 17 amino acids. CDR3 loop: CASSLTGQLSGANVLTF. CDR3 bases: TGTGCCAGCAGCTTAACAGGACAGCTCTCTGGGGCCAACGTCCTGACTTTC.

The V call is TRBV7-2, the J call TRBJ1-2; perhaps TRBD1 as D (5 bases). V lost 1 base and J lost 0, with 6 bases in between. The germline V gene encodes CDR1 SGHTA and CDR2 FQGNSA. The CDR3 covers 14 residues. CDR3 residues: CASSLDRTNYGYTF. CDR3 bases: TGTGCCAGCAGCTTAGACAGGACTAACTATGGCTACACCTTC.

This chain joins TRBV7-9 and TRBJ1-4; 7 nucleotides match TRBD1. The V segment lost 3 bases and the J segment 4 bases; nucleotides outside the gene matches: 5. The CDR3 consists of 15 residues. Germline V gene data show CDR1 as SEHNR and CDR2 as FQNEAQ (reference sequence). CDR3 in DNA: TGTGCCAGCAGCTTCGGGACAGCCAGTAATGAAAAACTGTTTTTT. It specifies CASSFGTASNEKLFF.

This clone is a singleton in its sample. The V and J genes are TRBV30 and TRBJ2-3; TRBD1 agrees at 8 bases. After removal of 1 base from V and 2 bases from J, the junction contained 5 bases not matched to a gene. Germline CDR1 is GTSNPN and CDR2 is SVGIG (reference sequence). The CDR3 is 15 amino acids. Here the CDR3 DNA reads TGTGCCTGGAGTGCCGGGACAGGCCTCACAGATACGCAGTATTTT. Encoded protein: CAWSAGTGLTDTQYF.

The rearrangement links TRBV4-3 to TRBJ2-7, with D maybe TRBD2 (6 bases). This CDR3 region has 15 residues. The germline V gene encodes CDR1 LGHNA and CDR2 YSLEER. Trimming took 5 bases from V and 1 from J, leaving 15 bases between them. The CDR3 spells CASSGRLGMSYEQYF. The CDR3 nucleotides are TGCGCCAGCAGCGGTAGACTAGGAATGTCCTACGAGCAGTACTTC.

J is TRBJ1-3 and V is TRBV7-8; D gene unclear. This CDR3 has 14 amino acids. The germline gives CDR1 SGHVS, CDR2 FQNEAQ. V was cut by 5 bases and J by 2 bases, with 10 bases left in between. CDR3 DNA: TGTGCCAGCAGCCTCCCGGGGACTGGAAACACCATATATTTT. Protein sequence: CASSLPGTGNTIYF.

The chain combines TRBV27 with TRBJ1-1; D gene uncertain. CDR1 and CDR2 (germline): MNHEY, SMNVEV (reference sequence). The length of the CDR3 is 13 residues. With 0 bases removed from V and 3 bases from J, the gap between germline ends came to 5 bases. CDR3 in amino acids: CASSLSRYTEAFF. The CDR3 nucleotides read TGTGCCAGCAGTTTATCGAGGTACACTGAAGCTTTCTTT.

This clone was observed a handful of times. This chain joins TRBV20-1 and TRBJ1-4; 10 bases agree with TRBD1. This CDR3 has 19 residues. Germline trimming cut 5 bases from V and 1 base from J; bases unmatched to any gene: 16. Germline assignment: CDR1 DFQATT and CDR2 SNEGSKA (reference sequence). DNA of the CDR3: TGCAGTGCTCGTGTTCTAGGGACAGGGGATGAGATAACTAATGAAAAACTGTTTTTT. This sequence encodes CSARVLGTGDEITNEKLFF.

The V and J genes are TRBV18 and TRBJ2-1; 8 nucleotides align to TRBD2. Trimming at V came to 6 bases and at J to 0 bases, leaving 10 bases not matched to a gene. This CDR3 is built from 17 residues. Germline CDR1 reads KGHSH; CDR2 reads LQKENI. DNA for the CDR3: TGTGCCAGCTCTCCCCGGACTAGCCGATACTCCTACAATGAGCAGTTCTTC. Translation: CASSPRTSRYSYNEQFF.

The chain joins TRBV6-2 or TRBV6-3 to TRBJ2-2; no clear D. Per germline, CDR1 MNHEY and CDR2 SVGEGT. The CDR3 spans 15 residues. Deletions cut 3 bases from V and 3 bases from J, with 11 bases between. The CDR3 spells CASSYESVYTGELFF. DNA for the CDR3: TGTGCCAGCAGTTATGAGAGTGTATACACCGGGGAGCTGTTTTTT.

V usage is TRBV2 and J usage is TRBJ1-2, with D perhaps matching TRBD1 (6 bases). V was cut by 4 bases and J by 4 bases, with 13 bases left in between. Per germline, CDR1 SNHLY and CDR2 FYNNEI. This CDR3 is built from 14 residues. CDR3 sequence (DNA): TGTGCCAGCAGTGGCACAGGGCCATTCTATGGCTACACCTTC. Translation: CASSGTGPFYGYTF.

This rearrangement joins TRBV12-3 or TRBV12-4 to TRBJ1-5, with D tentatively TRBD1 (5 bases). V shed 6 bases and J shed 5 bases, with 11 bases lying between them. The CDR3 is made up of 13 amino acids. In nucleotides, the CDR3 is TGTGCCAGCAGAATAGACAGTTATCAGCCCCAGCATTTT. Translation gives CASRIDSYQPQHF.

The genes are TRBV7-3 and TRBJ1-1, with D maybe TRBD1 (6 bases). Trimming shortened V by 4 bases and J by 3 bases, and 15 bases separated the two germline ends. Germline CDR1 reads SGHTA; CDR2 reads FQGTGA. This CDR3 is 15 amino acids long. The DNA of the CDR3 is TGTGCCAGCAGCTCACAGGGCAGGAAGGACACTGAAGCTTTCTTT. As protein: CASSSQGRKDTEAFF.

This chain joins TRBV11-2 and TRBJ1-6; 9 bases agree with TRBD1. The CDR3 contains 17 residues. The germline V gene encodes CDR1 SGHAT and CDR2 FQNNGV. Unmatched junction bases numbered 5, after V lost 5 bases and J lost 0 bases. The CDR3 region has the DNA TGTGCCAGCAGCAATACAGGGGGCAGCTCCTATAATTCACCCCTCCACTTT. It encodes CASSNTGGSSYNSPLHF.

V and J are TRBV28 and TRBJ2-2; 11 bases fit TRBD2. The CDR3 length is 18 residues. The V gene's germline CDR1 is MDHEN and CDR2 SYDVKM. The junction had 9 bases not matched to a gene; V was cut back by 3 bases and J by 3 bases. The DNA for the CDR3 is TGTGCCAGCAGTTTTCCGGGACTAGCGGCAACCCACACCGGGGAGCTGTTTTTT. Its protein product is CASSFPGLAATHTGELFF.

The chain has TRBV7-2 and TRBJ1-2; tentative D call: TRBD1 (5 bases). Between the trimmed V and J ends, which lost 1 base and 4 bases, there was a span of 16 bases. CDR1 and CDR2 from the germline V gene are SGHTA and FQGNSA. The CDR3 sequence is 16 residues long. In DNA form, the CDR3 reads TGTGCCAGCAGCTTAGAGTGGGGGGTGCGTGGCTATGGCTACACCTTC. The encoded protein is CASSLEWGVRGYGYTF.

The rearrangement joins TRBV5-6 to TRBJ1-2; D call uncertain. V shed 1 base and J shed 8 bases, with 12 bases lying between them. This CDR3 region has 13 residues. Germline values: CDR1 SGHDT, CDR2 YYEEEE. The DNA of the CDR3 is TGTGCCAGCAGCTTGTATACGGGGTACGGCTACACCTTC. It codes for CASSLYTGYGYTF.

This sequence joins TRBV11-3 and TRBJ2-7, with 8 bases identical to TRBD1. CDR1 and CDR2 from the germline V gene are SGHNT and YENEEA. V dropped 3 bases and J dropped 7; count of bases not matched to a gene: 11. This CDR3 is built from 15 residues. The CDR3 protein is CASSLGTGLRGEQYF. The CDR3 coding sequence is TGTGCCAGCAGCTTGGGGACAGGCTTACGCGGGGAGCAGTACTTC.

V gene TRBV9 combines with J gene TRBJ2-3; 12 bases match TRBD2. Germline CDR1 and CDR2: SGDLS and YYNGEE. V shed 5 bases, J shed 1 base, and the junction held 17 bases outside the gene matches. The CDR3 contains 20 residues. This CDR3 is CASSIPSGRAPEDGTDTQYF. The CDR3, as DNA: TGTGCCAGCAGTATTCCTAGCGGGAGGGCCCCTGAGGATGGCACAGATACGCAGTATTTT.

CDR3 bases: TGTGCCAGCAGCTTGAGGGACATTCCCCTGGGGGATACGCAGTATTTT. It codes for CASSLRDIPLGDTQYF. This sequence joins TRBV7-9 and TRBJ2-3; D might be TRBD1 (6 bases). The CDR3 contains 16 residues. Germline CDR1 SEHNR, CDR2 FQNEAQ (reference sequence). Trimming left V 3 bases short and J 6 bases short, with 19 bases between.

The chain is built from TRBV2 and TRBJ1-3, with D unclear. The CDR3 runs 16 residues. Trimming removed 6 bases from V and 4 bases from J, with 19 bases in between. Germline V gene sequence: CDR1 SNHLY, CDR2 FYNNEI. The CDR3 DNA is TGTGCCAGCAGCGAGTCGAGGAGGGAAAGAGGAAACACCATATATTTT. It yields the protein CASSESRRERGNTIYF. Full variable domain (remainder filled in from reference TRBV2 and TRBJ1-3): EPEVTQTPSHQVTQMGQEVILRCVPISNHLYFYWYRQILGQKVEFLVSFYNNEISEKSEIFDDQFSVERPDGSNFTLKIRSTKLEDSAMYFCASSESRRERGNTIYFGEGSWLTVV.

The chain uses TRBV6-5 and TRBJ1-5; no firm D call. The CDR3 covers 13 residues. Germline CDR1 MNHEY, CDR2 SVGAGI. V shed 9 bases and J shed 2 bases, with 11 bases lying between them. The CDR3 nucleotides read TGTGCCAGTGAGAGGGTGGGCAATCAGCCCCAGCATTTT. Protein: CASERVGNQPQHF.

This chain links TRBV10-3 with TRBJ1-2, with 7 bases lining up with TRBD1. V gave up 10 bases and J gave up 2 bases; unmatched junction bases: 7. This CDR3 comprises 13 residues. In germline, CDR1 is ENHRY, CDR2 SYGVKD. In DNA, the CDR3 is TGTGCCACCGAGGCGGGACAGAACTATGGCTACACCTTC. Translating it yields CATEAGQNYGYTF.

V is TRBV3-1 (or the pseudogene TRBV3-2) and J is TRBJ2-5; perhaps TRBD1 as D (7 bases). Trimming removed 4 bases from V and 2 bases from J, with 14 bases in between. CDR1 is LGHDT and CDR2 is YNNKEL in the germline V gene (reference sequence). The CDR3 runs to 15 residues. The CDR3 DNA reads TGTGCCAGCAGCCGAAGGACAGGAGGGCAAGAGACCCAGTACTTC. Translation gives CASSRRTGGQETQYF.

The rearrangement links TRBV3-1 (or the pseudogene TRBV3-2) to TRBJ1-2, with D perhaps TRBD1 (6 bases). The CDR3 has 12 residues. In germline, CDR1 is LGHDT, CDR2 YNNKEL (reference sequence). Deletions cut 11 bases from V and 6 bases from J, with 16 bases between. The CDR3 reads CACRGGGHGYTF. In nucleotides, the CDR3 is TGTGCCTGTCGGGGAGGGGGACATGGCTACACCTTC.